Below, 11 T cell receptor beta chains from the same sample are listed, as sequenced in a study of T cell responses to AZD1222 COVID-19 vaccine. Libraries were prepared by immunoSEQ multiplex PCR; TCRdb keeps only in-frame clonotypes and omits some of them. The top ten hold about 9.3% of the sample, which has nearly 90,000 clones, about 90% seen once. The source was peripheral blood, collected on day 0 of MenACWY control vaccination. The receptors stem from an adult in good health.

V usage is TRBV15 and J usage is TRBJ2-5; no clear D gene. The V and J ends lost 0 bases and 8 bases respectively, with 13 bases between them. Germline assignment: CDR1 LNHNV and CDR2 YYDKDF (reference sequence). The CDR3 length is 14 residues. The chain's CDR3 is CATSRDRQVATQYF. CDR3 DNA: TGTGCCACCAGCAGAGATCGGCAGGTTGCTACCCAGTACTTC.

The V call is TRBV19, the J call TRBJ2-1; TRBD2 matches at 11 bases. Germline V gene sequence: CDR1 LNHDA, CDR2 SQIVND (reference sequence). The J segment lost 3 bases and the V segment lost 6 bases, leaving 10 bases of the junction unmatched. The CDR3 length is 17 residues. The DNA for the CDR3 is TGTGCCAGTAGGGCTCAGACTAGCGGGGTGATCTACAATGAGCAGTTCTTC. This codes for CASRAQTSGVIYNEQFF.

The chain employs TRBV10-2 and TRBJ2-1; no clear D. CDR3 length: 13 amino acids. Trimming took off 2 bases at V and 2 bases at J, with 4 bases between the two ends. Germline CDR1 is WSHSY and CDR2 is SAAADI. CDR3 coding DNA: TGCGCCAGCAGTGAGAGTGCCTACAATGAGCAGTTCTTC. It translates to CASSESAYNEQFF.

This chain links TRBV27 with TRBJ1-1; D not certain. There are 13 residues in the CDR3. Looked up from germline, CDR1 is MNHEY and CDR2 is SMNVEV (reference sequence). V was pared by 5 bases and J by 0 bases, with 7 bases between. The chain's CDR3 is CASSLSLNTEAFF. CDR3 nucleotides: TGTGCCAGCAGTCTCTCTCTGAACACTGAAGCTTTCTTT.

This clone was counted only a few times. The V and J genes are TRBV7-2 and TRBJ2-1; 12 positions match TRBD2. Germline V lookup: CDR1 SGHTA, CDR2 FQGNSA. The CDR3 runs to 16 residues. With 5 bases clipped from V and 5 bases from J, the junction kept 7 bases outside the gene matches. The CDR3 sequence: CASSDRTSGTHNEQFF. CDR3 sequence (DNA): TGTGCCAGCAGCGACCGGACTAGCGGGACCCACAATGAGCAGTTCTTC.

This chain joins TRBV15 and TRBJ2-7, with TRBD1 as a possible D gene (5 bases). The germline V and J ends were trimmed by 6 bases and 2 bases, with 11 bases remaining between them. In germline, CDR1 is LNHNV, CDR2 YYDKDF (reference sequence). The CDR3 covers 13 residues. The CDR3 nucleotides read TGTGCCACCAGATCGACAGTTACCTACGAGCAGTACTTC. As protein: CATRSTVTYEQYF. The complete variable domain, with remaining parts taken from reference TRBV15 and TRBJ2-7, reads DAMVIQNPRYQVTQFGKPVTLSCSQTLNHNVMYWYQQKSSQAPKLLFHYYDKDFNNEADTPDNFQSRRPNTSFCFLDIRSPGLGDTAMYLCATRSTVTYEQYFGPGTRLTVT.

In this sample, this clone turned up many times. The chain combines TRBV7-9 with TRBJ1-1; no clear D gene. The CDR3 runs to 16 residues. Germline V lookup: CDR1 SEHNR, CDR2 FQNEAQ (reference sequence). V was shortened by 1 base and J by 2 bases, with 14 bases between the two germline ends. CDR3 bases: TGTGCCAGCAGCTTAGAAGAACGGGGAGTCAACACTGAAGCTTTCTTT. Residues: CASSLEERGVNTEAFF.

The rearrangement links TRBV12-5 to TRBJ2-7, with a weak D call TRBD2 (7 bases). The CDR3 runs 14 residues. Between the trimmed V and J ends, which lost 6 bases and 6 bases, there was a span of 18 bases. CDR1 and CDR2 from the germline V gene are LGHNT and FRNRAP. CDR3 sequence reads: CASGQGGAGREQYF. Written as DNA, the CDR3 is TGTGCTAGTGGCCAAGGGGGGGCTGGTCGCGAGCAGTACTTC. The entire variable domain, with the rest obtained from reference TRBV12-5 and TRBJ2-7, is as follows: DARVTQTPRHKVTEMGQEVTMRCQPILGHNTVFWYRQTMMQGLELLAYFRNRAPLDDSGMPKDRFSAEMPDATLATLKIQPSEPRDSAVYFCASGQGGAGREQYFGPGTRLTVT.

CDR3 DNA sequence: TGTGCCAGCAGTTTAATCCGGGACAACAATGAGCAGTTCTTC. Its protein product is CASSLIRDNNEQFF. The chain carries TRBV28 and TRBJ2-1, with D tentatively TRBD1 (6 bases). CDR3 length: 14 amino acids. Germline V gene data show CDR1 as MDHEN and CDR2 as SYDVKM. With 2 bases removed from V and 5 bases from J, the gap between germline ends came to 10 bases.

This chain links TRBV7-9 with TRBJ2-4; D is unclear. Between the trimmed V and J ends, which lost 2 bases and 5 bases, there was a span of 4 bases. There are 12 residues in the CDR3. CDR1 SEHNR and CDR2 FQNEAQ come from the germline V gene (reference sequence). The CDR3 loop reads CASSLTENIQYF. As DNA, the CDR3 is TGTGCCAGCAGCTTAACCGAAAACATTCAGTACTTC. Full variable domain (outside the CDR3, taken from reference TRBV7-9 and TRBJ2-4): DTGVSQNPRHKITKRGQNVTFRCDPISEHNRLYWYRQTLGQGPEFLTYFQNEAQLEKSRLLSDRFSAERPKGSFSTLEIQRTEQGDSAMYLCASSLTENIQYFGAGTRLSVL.

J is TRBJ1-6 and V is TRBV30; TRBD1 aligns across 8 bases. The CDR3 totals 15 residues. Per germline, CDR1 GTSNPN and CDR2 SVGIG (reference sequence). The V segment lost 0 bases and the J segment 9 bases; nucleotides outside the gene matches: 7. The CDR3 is CAWSVKAGGRSPLHF. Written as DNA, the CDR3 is TGTGCCTGGAGTGTTAAGGCAGGGGGCCGTTCACCCCTCCACTTT.